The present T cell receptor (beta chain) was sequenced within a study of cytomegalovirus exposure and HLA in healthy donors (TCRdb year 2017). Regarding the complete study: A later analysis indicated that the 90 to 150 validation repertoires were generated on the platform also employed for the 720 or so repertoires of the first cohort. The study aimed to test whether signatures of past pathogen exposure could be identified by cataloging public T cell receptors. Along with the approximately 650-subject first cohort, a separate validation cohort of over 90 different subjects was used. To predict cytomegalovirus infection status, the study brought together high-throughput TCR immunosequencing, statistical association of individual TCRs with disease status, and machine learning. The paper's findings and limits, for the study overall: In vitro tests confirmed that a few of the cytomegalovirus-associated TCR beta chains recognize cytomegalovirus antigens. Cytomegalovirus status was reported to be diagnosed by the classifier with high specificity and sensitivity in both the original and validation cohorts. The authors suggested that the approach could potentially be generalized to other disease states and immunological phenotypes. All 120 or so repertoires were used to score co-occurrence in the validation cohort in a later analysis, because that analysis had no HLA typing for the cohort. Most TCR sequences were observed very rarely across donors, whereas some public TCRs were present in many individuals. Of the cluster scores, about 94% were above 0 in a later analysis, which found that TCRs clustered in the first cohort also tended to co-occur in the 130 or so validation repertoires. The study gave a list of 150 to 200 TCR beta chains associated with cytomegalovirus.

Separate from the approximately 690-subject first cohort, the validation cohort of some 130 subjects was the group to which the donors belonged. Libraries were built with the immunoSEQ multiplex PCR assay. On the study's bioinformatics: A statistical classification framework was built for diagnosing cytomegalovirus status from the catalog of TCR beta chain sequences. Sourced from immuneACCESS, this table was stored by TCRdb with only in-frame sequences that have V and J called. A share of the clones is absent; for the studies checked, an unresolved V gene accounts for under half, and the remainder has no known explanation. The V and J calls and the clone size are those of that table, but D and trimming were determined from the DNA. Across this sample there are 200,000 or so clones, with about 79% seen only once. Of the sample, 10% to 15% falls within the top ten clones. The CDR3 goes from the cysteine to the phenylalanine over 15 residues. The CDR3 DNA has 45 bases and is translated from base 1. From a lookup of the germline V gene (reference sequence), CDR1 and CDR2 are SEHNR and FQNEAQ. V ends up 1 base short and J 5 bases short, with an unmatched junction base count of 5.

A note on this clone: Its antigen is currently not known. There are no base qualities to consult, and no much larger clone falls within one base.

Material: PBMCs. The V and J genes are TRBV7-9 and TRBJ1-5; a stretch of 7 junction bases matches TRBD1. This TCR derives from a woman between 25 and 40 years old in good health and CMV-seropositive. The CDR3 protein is CASSLGTGWDQPQHF. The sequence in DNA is TGTGCCAGCAGCTTAGGGACAGGATGGGATCAGCCCCAGCATTTT.